Presented here are 9 T cell receptor beta chains from one specimen sequenced in a study of blood T cell repertoires in COVID-19. The assay was immunoSEQ multiplex PCR, and TCRdb's table has in-frame clones only and misses some. This table holds 300,000 to 400,000 clones, approximately 88% found once. The sequenced material came from PBMCs or T cells enriched from blood (not recorded which). The receptors originated from a man aged 25-45 years who had recovered from COVID-19.

The genes are TRBV5-1 and TRBJ1-1; D not resolved. The CDR3 has 14 amino acids. The germline V and J ends were trimmed by 0 bases and 5 bases, with 11 bases remaining between them. The germline CDR1 and CDR2 sequences are SGHRS and YFSETQ. In nucleotides, the CDR3 is TGCGCCAGCAGCTTGGGTGGAGTTAGGACTGAAGCTTTCTTT. It specifies CASSLGGVRTEAFF.

This clone occurred many times. The chain carries TRBV19 and TRBJ1-5, with D uncertain. The CDR3 is 15 residues long. Germline lookup yields CDR1 LNHDA and CDR2 SQIVND (reference sequence). Trimming took off 0 bases at V and 11 bases at J, with 17 bases between the two ends. CDR3 loop: CASSIDHATVLSQHF. The DNA for the CDR3 is TGTGCCAGTAGTATAGATCATGCTACCGTTTTGTCCCAGCATTTT. Filled out from reference TRBV19 and TRBJ1-5, the complete variable domain reads DGGITQSPKYLFRKEGQNVTLSCEQNLNHDAMYWYRQDPGQGLRLIYYSQIVNDFQKGDIAEGYSVSREKKESFPLTVTSAQKNPTAFYLCASSIDHATVLSQHFGDGTRLSIL.

The chain joins TRBV12-3 or TRBV12-4 to TRBJ1-2; D not resolved. The CDR3 length is 12 residues. V was clipped by 5 bases and J by 2 bases, with 6 bases between them. Written as DNA, the CDR3 is TGTGCCAGCAGTCGGTCAAACTATGGCTACACCTTC. This codes for CASSRSNYGYTF.

The gene calls are TRBV27 and TRBJ1-5; D gene unclear. Germline V gene sequence: CDR1 MNHEY, CDR2 SMNVEV (reference sequence). V was shortened by 3 bases and J by 0 bases, with 9 bases between the two germline ends. The CDR3 is 15 residues long. The CDR3 DNA is TGTGCCAGCAGTTTGGGAGGGTATAGCAATCAGCCCCAGCATTTT. Translated: CASSLGGYSNQPQHF.

The rearrangement joins TRBV6-2 or TRBV6-3 to TRBJ2-7; D might be TRBD2 (6 bases). Per germline, CDR1 MNHEY and CDR2 SVGEGT. Trimming took off 4 bases at V and 5 bases at J, with 18 bases between the two ends. The CDR3 loop spans 15 amino acids. As DNA, the CDR3 is TGTGCCAGCAGTTCCGTCGGGACGGGGGACGACGAGCAGTACTTC. It codes for CASSSVGTGDDEQYF.

V gene TRBV27 combines with J gene TRBJ1-1; possibly TRBD1 for D (5 bases). The CDR3 has 12 amino acids. The germline V gene has CDR1 MNHEY and CDR2 SMNVEV (reference sequence). With 9 bases removed from V and 4 bases from J, the gap between germline ends came to 12 bases. In DNA, the CDR3 is TGTGCCAGGGCCGGGGGGTGCACTGAAGCTTTCTTT. Protein sequence: CARAGGCTEAFF.

The chain employs TRBV6-5 and TRBJ2-5, with unresolved D. V lost 2 bases, J lost 2 bases, and 9 bases lay in between. The length of the CDR3 is 14 residues. Germline CDR1 and CDR2: MNHEY and SVGAGI. CDR3 sequence: CASSYVAGQETQYF. CDR3 sequence (DNA): TGTGCCAGCAGTTACGTGGCAGGACAAGAGACCCAGTACTTC.

This clone was detected only a few times. This chain connects TRBV19 to TRBJ2-7; TRBD1 is a possible D gene (5 bases). This CDR3 spans 15 amino acids. V gave up 3 bases and J gave up 3 bases, with 15 bases separating them. The germline CDR1 and CDR2 sequences are LNHDA and SQIVND (reference sequence). The DNA for the CDR3 is TGTGCCAGTAGTATGGGAAGGGGCTCCTACTACGAGCAGTACTTC. It yields the protein CASSMGRGSYYEQYF.

This rearrangement joins TRBV11-2 to TRBJ1-3; D is undetermined. Germline V CDR1 and CDR2: SGHAT, FQNNGV. The CDR3 extends over 14 amino acids. Trimming took off 2 bases at V and 4 bases at J, with 9 bases between the two ends. DNA for the CDR3: TGTGCCAGCAGCTTAAGGCAAGCGGGAAACACCATATATTTT. It codes for CASSLRQAGNTIYF.